One and the same sample provided the 13 T cell receptor beta chains below, sequenced in a study of blood T cells in healthy people across ages (dated by TCRdb to 2015 to 2017). The library was generated by 5' RACE. The run used an Illumina HiSeq 2500. A second PCR of about 6 to 11 cycles was performed with a sample-barcoded 5' primer and a J-beta primer mix. The raw public reads went through TCRdb reprocessing: fastp at Q25, MiXCR clone calling, in-frame beta chains kept. Rows with a matching CDR3 protein are joined into one entry that keeps the most common DNA and genes. Recorded for this sample are about 840,000 distinct CDR3 sequences; 25% to 35% of them occurred a single time. The top ten hold roughly 10% of the sample. Another study also made use of these data, one on T cells of mothers and their children.

Sequencing used blood. Every receptor here comes from a woman aged 35 to 49 in good health.

The rearrangement joins TRBV7-8 to TRBJ1-1; weak D call: TRBD1 (5 bases). Trimming took 8 bases from V and 1 from J, leaving 11 bases between them. In germline, CDR1 is SGHVS, CDR2 FQNEAQ. CDR3 length: 13 residues. CDR3 residues: CASRNGQNTEAFF. The CDR3 DNA reads as TGTGCCAGCCGAAACGGACAGAACACTGAAGCTTTCTTT.

The chain uses TRBV6-2 or TRBV6-3 and TRBJ1-2; 8 positions agree with TRBD1. J was trimmed by 5 bases and V by 4 bases; bases with no gene match: 6. The CDR3 runs 14 residues. Germline CDR1 MNHEY, CDR2 SVGEGT. Here the CDR3 DNA reads TGTGCCAGCAGTTTTCGCCGACAGGGGTATGGCTACACCTTC. This encodes CASSFRRQGYGYTF.

This clonotype was seen a handful of times. The genes are TRBV6-2 or TRBV6-3 and TRBJ1-5; unclear D gene. V lost 0 bases to trimming and J lost 4 bases, with 13 bases between them. Germline loops: CDR1 MNHEY, CDR2 SVGEGT. The CDR3 has 16 amino acids. The CDR3 region has the DNA TGTGCCAGCAGTTACTCGGTCCGGGTGCCGAATCAGCCCCAGCATTTT. As protein: CASSYSVRVPNQPQHF.

This clonotype was recorded at least ten times. The V call is TRBV3-1, the J call TRBJ2-3, with D hard to call. Germline V CDR1 and CDR2: LGHDT, YNNKEL (reference sequence). CDR3 size: 14 residues. The germline V and J ends were trimmed by 4 bases and 4 bases, with 12 bases remaining between them. The CDR3 is CASSPPFRPDTQYF. The DNA for the CDR3 is TGTGCCAGCAGCCCCCCTTTCCGGCCAGATACGCAGTATTTT.

The V call is TRBV20-1, the J call TRBJ1-4; 7 positions agree with TRBD1. The germline CDR1 and CDR2 sequences are DFQATT and SNEGSKA (reference sequence). This CDR3 spans 14 amino acids. V gave up 3 bases and J gave up 7 bases; unmatched junction bases: 8. The CDR3 sequence is CSASYRQGSEKLFF. The CDR3 coding sequence is TGCAGTGCTAGTTACAGACAGGGTAGTGAAAAACTGTTTTTT.

This clonotype was counted only a few times. The rearrangement uses TRBV7-2 and TRBJ2-4; 8 positions agree with TRBD2. Trimming removed 3 bases from V and 3 bases from J; junction bases left unmatched: 7. This CDR3 comprises 16 residues. Germline V gene lookup returns CDR1 SGHTA and CDR2 FQGNSA. In DNA form, the CDR3 reads TGTGCCAGCAGCTTTCGGGGGGGGACTGGCAAAAACATTCAGTACTTC. It translates to CASSFRGGTGKNIQYF. The full variable domain, completed using reference TRBV7-2 and TRBJ2-4, is GAGVSQSPSNKVTEKGKDVELRCDPISGHTALYWYRQSLGQGLEFLIYFQGNSAPDKSGLPSDRFSAERTGGSVSTLTIQRTQQEDSAVYLCASSFRGGTGKNIQYFGAGTRLSVL.

This clonotype has just a few counts. The rearrangement links TRBV29-1 to TRBJ1-1; TRBD1 might be the D (6 bases). Trimming cost V 0 bases and J 4 bases, with 9 bases left between them. This CDR3 contains 13 residues. Germline loops: CDR1 SQVTM, CDR2 ANQGSEA. CDR3 bases: TGCAGCGTTGAAGATCGGGGGCGCACTGAAGCTTTCTTT. It codes for CSVEDRGRTEAFF.

The gene calls are TRBV7-2 and TRBJ1-1; D is ambiguous. The CDR3 loop spans 13 amino acids. Germline CDR1 is SGHTA and CDR2 is FQGNSA. V was trimmed by 7 bases and J by 3 bases, leaving 12 bases between them. CDR3 in DNA: TGTGCCAGCATGGCCGGGGAGGACACTGAAGCTTTCTTT. Translation gives CASMAGEDTEAFF.

In the case of this clonotype: A much bigger clone sits one base away, suggesting this may be a read error. The chain uses TRBV12-3 or TRBV12-4 and TRBJ2-5; D ambiguous. The J call is in doubt because the DNA end fits TRBJ2-1 better. The CDR3 loop spans 13 amino acids. Written as DNA, the CDR3 is TGTGCCAGCAGTTTGGCCGCCGTCAATAAGCAGTTCTTC. This encodes CASSLAAVNKQFF.

This clonotype has a single count. This clone may be a read error of a much larger clone one base away. V usage is TRBV27 and J usage is TRBJ2-1; the D is unclear. This CDR3 has 14 residues. V was trimmed by 6 bases and J by 10 bases, leaving 19 bases between them. Looked up from germline, CDR1 is MNHEY and CDR2 is SMNVEV (reference sequence). The CDR3 DNA sequence: TGTGCCAGCAGAGTCTCTCGTACAACCTACGAGCAGTTCTTC. Its translation: CASRVSRTTYEQFF.

CDR3 sequence (DNA): TGTGCCAGCAACCACCGGGACAGCAACACTGAAGCTTTCTTT. This gives the protein CASNHRDSNTEAFF. This rearrangement joins TRBV12-3 or TRBV12-4 to TRBJ1-1, with 7 bases identical to TRBD1. J was trimmed by 2 bases and V by 7 bases; bases with no gene match: 7. The CDR3 contains 14 residues.

This clonotype was recorded a few times. The rearrangement joins TRBV28 to TRBJ2-5, with 9 bases aligning to TRBD1. The CDR3 covers 16 residues. In germline, CDR1 is MDHEN, CDR2 SYDVKM. The V gene end was trimmed by 7 bases and the J gene end by 4 bases; junction bases not matched to a gene: 13. This chain's CDR3 is CASTPLTGTGRETQYF. The CDR3 nucleotides read TGTGCCAGCACCCCATTAACCGGGACAGGGCGAGAGACCCAGTACTTC.

The J gene is TRBJ2-1, the V gene TRBV25-1; D is unclear. CDR3 length equals 15 residues. CDR1 and CDR2 (germline): MGHDK, SYGVNS. With 1 base removed from V and 7 bases from J, the gap between germline ends came to 14 bases. The CDR3 sequence: CASSEWERVSNEQFF. DNA of the CDR3: TGTGCCAGCAGTGAATGGGAAAGGGTTTCGAATGAGCAGTTCTTC.